These 31 T cell receptor beta chains came from one sample sequenced in a study of T cells in localized non-small cell lung cancer. Method: immunoSEQ multiplex PCR; TCRdb's copy keeps in-frame clones and lacks some. The table shows almost 35,000 clones, with just over 90% occurring only once. The specimen comprised peripheral blood, sampled before any cancer treatment. These receptors were collected from a female donor over 55 with stage I lung adenocarcinoma.

J is TRBJ2-3 and V is TRBV7-9, with a tentative D call TRBD2 (6 bases). CDR1 and CDR2 (germline): SEHNR, FQNEAQ (reference sequence). CDR3 length: 18 residues. V dropped 0 bases and J dropped 2 bases, with 18 bases sitting between them. As DNA, the CDR3 is TGTGCCAGCAGCTTAGCGGGTGGGAGTAGCGGCAACACAGATACGCAGTATTTT. This gives the protein CASSLAGGSSGNTDTQYF.

The gene calls are TRBV9 and TRBJ2-5; tentatively, D is TRBD1 or TRBD2 (5 bases each). Germline V gene data show CDR1 as SGDLS and CDR2 as YYNGEE. V lost 2 bases and J lost 5, with 22 bases in between. The CDR3 length is 17 residues. CDR3 region: CASSVTAGTNAGETQYF. CDR3 DNA: TGTGCCAGCAGCGTGACGGCCGGGACCAACGCTGGGGAGACCCAGTACTTC.

The chain couples TRBV18 to TRBJ2-1; TRBD1 or TRBD2 may be the D gene (6 bases each). Looked up from germline, CDR1 is KGHSH and CDR2 is LQKENI. This CDR3 is 16 amino acids long. Trimming shortened V by 2 bases and J by 4 bases, and 15 bases separated the two germline ends. The CDR3 spells CASSPVARGGYNEQFF. The CDR3 bases are TGTGCCAGCTCACCAGTAGCCAGGGGAGGATACAATGAGCAGTTCTTC.

V usage is TRBV6-4 and J usage is TRBJ2-4, with a tentative D call TRBD2 (5 bases). The V end was cut by 0 bases, the J end by 6 bases, with 15 bases between. The germline CDR1 and CDR2 sequences are MRHNA and SNTAGT. This CDR3 region has 16 residues. As DNA, the CDR3 is TGTGCCAGCAGTGACTCGAAGGAGGAAACAGTAAACATTCAGTACTTC. Its translation is CASSDSKEETVNIQYF.

The V and J genes are TRBV11-2 and TRBJ2-2, with TRBD1 matching over 7 bases. The CDR3 sequence is 17 residues long. The V gene's germline CDR1 is SGHAT and CDR2 FQNNGV. Unmatched junction bases numbered 12, after V lost 5 bases and J lost 3 bases. CDR3 nucleotides: TGTGCCAGCAGCCCGGGCCCGACACAGGGGTACACCGGGGAGCTGTTTTTT. Its translation is CASSPGPTQGYTGELFF.

The chain has TRBV5-1 and TRBJ1-5, with D unresolved. Germline loops: CDR1 SGHRS, CDR2 YFSETQ. Deletions cut 1 base from V and 5 bases from J, with 13 bases between. The CDR3 is made up of 15 amino acids. The CDR3 nucleotides are TGCGCCAGCAGCTTGTCAGGCCACCGGGATCAGCCCCAGCATTTT. It translates to CASSLSGHRDQPQHF.

V is TRBV28 and J is TRBJ1-1, with TRBD1 as a possible D gene (5 bases). CDR1 and CDR2 from the germline V gene are MDHEN and SYDVKM. V was shortened by 4 bases and J by 1 base, with 13 bases between the two germline ends. This CDR3 spans 15 amino acids. This chain's CDR3 is CASSYQRTRNTEAFF. CDR3 DNA sequence: TGTGCCAGCAGTTACCAGAGGACACGGAACACTGAAGCTTTCTTT.

This clone was observed a handful of times. The rearrangement uses TRBV6-5 and TRBJ2-2; D remains unclear. CDR1 and CDR2 (germline): MNHEY, SVGAGI. CDR3 size: 14 residues. Trimming left V 10 bases short and J 1 base short, with 13 bases between. This CDR3 reads CATRSQMNTGELFF. CDR3 sequence (DNA): TGTGCCACTCGCTCACAGATGAACACCGGGGAGCTGTTTTTT.

The chain employs TRBV19 and TRBJ1-2; D call uncertain. Germline-derived CDR1 and CDR2 are LNHDA and SQIVND (reference sequence). The V end was cut by 5 bases, the J end by 4 bases, with 14 bases between. The CDR3 runs 14 residues. This CDR3 reads CASSSPPSGYGYTF. The CDR3 region has the DNA TGTGCCAGTAGTTCCCCTCCGAGTGGCTATGGCTACACCTTC.

The gene calls are TRBV30 and TRBJ1-2, with 9 bases matching TRBD1. From germline, CDR1 is GTSNPN and CDR2 SVGIG (reference sequence). The junction had 2 bases not matched to a gene; V was cut back by 3 bases and J by 6 bases. The CDR3 length is 12 residues. In nucleotides, the CDR3 is TGTGCCTGGAGAGGGACAGGGCATGGCTACACCTTC. This encodes CAWRGTGHGYTF.

The chain uses TRBV7-2 and TRBJ1-1; 9 bases fit TRBD1. The CDR3 runs to 16 residues. The germline CDR1 and CDR2 sequences are SGHTA and FQGNSA. The V and J ends lost 5 bases and 2 bases, in that order; junction bases with no gene match: 9. CDR3 sequence (DNA): TGTGCCAGCAGCAGATCCGGGACAGGGACCAACACTGAAGCTTTCTTT. It codes for CASSRSGTGTNTEAFF.

This clone was recorded once. The chain combines TRBV29-1 with TRBJ2-5, with a possible D match to TRBD2 (6 bases). There are 19 residues in the CDR3. Germline loops: CDR1 SQVTM, CDR2 ANQGSEA. V lost 3 bases and J lost 7, with 33 bases in between. This CDR3 reads CSVDPEIGTVEGGWGTQYF. The CDR3 DNA sequence: TGCAGCGTTGATCCCGAGATCGGGACTGTCGAAGGCGGATGGGGGACCCAGTACTTC.

V gene TRBV4-2 combines with J gene TRBJ1-1; D is unclear. This CDR3 contains 14 residues. V lost 1 base to trimming and J lost 1 base, with 7 bases between them. Germline V gives CDR1 LGHNA, CDR2 YNFKEQ. The CDR3 loop is CASSQGFGNTEAFF. The CDR3 nucleotides are TGTGCCAGCAGCCAAGGTTTCGGGAACACTGAAGCTTTCTTT.

J is TRBJ2-1 and V is TRBV5-1, with D maybe TRBD2 (6 bases). V was cut by 1 base and J by 0 bases, with 14 bases left in between. The CDR3 is 17 amino acids. Per germline, CDR1 SGHRS and CDR2 YFSETQ. The CDR3 sequence: CASSLLGGTLSYNEQFF. The CDR3 DNA sequence: TGCGCCAGCAGCTTGTTAGGCGGGACTCTCTCCTACAATGAGCAGTTCTTC.

The CDR3 loop is CASSLEAARGTEAFF. The CDR3 nucleotides are TGCGCCAGCAGCTTGGAGGCAGCGAGAGGAACTGAAGCTTTCTTT. The chain carries TRBV5-1 and TRBJ1-1; the D is unclear. The V gene lost 0 bases and the J gene lost 5 bases, with 14 bases spanning the gap. This CDR3 spans 15 amino acids. Germline CDR1 and CDR2: SGHRS and YFSETQ.

The rearrangement links TRBV6-5 to TRBJ1-2, with D possibly TRBD1 on 5 matching bases. The V gene lost 7 bases and the J gene lost 6 bases, with 15 bases spanning the gap. Germline V lookup: CDR1 MNHEY, CDR2 SVGAGI. The CDR3 covers 13 residues. CDR3 region: CASITRGTHGYTF. CDR3 in DNA: TGTGCCAGCATCACACGAGGGACCCATGGCTACACCTTC.

This chain connects TRBV12-5 to TRBJ2-3, with 8 bases aligning to TRBD2. V trimming: 6 bases; J trimming: 1 base; junction bases outside the gene matches: 12. CDR1 LGHNT and CDR2 FRNRAP come from the germline V gene. The CDR3 has 17 amino acids. The CDR3 nucleotides read TGTGCTAGTGGCCGGGGTTCAGGAGCGGGGGGCACAGATACGCAGTATTTT. Protein product: CASGRGSGAGGTDTQYF.

This clone was seen only once. This chain uses TRBV9 with TRBJ2-2; D is ambiguous. In germline, CDR1 is SGDLS, CDR2 YYNGEE. V was clipped by 0 bases and J by 1 base, with 7 bases between them. This CDR3 has 15 residues. The chain's CDR3 is CASSVDAGNTGELFF. For the CDR3, the DNA is TGTGCCAGCAGCGTAGACGCAGGGAACACCGGGGAGCTGTTTTTT.

The gene calls are TRBV7-9 and TRBJ2-4, with D possibly matching TRBD1 (7 bases). The CDR3 length is 14 residues. Trimming shortened V by 3 bases and J by 4 bases, and 10 bases separated the two germline ends. Germline CDR1 is SEHNR and CDR2 is FQNEAQ (reference sequence). The CDR3 reads CASSLAGGKNIQYF. CDR3 nucleotides: TGTGCCAGCAGCTTGGCAGGGGGGAAAAACATTCAGTACTTC.

The rearrangement uses TRBV11-2 and TRBJ2-5, with 10 bases matching TRBD2. Germline CDR1 and CDR2: SGHAT and FQNNGV. J lost 4 bases, V lost 5 bases, and 4 bases had no gene match. The CDR3 has 14 amino acids. As DNA, the CDR3 is TGTGCCAGCAGCGCATCTAGCGGGGGAGAGACCCAGTACTTC. It codes for CASSASSGGETQYF.

J is TRBJ1-1 and V is TRBV7-3; D might be TRBD1 (6 bases). The length of the CDR3 is 13 residues. Germline-derived CDR1 and CDR2 are SGHTA and FQGTGA. Trimming cost V 5 bases and J 0 bases, with 7 bases left between them. The CDR3 sequence: CASSRQVNTEAFF. CDR3 sequence (DNA): TGTGCCAGCAGCCGACAGGTGAACACTGAAGCTTTCTTT.

This clone was seen once. The rearrangement links TRBV4-3 to TRBJ2-5; 10 bases line up with TRBD2. The V segment lost 0 bases and the J segment 1 base; nucleotides outside the gene matches: 2. Germline V lookup: CDR1 LGHNA, CDR2 YSLEER. The CDR3 is 16 amino acids. The CDR3 DNA sequence: TGCGCCAGCAGCCAAGATCTAGCGGGGGTCCAAGAGACCCAGTACTTC. Protein product: CASSQDLAGVQETQYF.

This sequence joins TRBV6-5 and TRBJ1-4; 7 bases align to TRBD1. In germline, CDR1 is MNHEY, CDR2 SVGAGI. V trimming: 2 bases; J trimming: 9 bases; junction bases outside the gene matches: 12. This CDR3 contains 16 residues. CDR3 in amino acids: CASSYGPGTASKKLFF. In DNA form, the CDR3 reads TGTGCCAGCAGTTACGGTCCCGGGACAGCGTCGAAAAAACTGTTTTTT.

This chain uses TRBV11-3 with TRBJ2-7; tentatively, D is TRBD1 (6 bases). The germline V and J ends were trimmed by 1 base and 7 bases, with 17 bases remaining between them. The CDR3 contains 15 residues. CDR1 SGHNT and CDR2 YENEEA come from the germline V gene. The CDR3 bases are TGTGCCAGCAGCTTAGGGGGGACATCCGCCGAGGAGCAGTACTTC. This translates into CASSLGGTSAEEQYF.

The chain is built from TRBV7-9 and TRBJ2-3; a weak D match, TRBD2 (5 bases). V dropped 4 bases and J dropped 1 base, with 9 bases sitting between them. The CDR3 extends over 14 amino acids. From germline, CDR1 is SEHNR and CDR2 FQNEAQ (reference sequence). This chain's CDR3 is CASSSAGGTDTQYF. CDR3 DNA sequence: TGTGCCAGCAGCTCCGCCGGGGGCACAGATACGCAGTATTTT.

The rearrangement uses TRBV5-1 and TRBJ2-7; no clear D. The CDR3 loop spans 13 amino acids. The germline gives CDR1 SGHRS, CDR2 YFSETQ. The V and J ends lost 4 bases and 9 bases respectively, with 17 bases between them. The chain's CDR3 is CASSQTRSLGQYF. CDR3 DNA sequence: TGCGCCAGCAGCCAGACCCGTTCTCTCGGGCAGTACTTC.

CDR3 in amino acids: CASSPMGGTGNTIYF. CDR3 bases: TGTGCCAGCAGTCCCATGGGAGGGACTGGAAACACCATATATTTT. The chain carries TRBV27 and TRBJ1-3; D is undetermined. Trimming left V 5 bases short and J 2 bases short, with 13 bases between. There are 15 residues in the CDR3. Germline V lookup: CDR1 MNHEY, CDR2 SMNVEV (reference sequence).

The V gene is TRBV14, the J gene TRBJ2-3; 7 positions agree with TRBD1. J gave up 1 base and V 4 bases, and 5 bases lay outside the gene matches. Germline V lookup: CDR1 SGHDN, CDR2 FVKESK. The CDR3 has 15 residues. CDR3 DNA sequence: TGTGCCAGCAGCCGAAGGGGGCTGGGCACAGATACGCAGTATTTT. It translates to CASSRRGLGTDTQYF.

V is TRBV10-3 and J is TRBJ1-2; D gene ambiguous. The V and J ends lost 2 bases and 2 bases respectively, with 6 bases between them. In germline, CDR1 is ENHRY, CDR2 SYGVKD. The CDR3 is made up of 13 amino acids. CDR3 region: CAISEAANYGYTF. The CDR3 DNA follows: TGTGCCATCAGTGAGGCAGCAAACTATGGCTACACCTTC.

The V call is TRBV4-1, the J call TRBJ2-1; the D gene is possibly TRBD2 (6 bases). CDR1 and CDR2 (germline): MGHRA, YSYEKL. V was cut by 2 bases and J by 8 bases, with 16 bases left in between. The CDR3 sequence is 15 residues long. CDR3 sequence reads: CASSQYQEGLDEQFF. The CDR3 DNA is TGCGCCAGCAGCCAATATCAGGAGGGCCTCGATGAGCAGTTCTTC.

The chain is built from TRBV6-5 and TRBJ1-2, with D unclear. CDR3 length equals 15 residues. Germline V lookup: CDR1 MNHEY, CDR2 SVGAGI. V lost 0 bases and J lost 2, with 10 bases in between. CDR3 sequence (DNA): TGTGCCAGCAGTTACTCAATTAATGCCAACTATGGCTACACCTTC. As protein: CASSYSINANYGYTF.